This TCR beta chain stems from a study of T-cell reconstitution after alpha-beta-depleted transplantation in children listed by TCRdb under 2016. Turning to the overall study: The study quantitatively tracked T-cell immune reconstitution after TCRalphabeta/CD19-depleted allogeneic hematopoietic cell transplantation in children using TCR repertoire profiling. What the study reported, not specific to this receptor: Hyperexpanded clone frequencies declined over subsequent months; after one year, T-cell counts and TCRbeta diversity were mostly attributed to newly produced T cells. The apparently early alphabetaT-cell count recovery about two months after transplant was reportedly dependent on only several hundred rapidly expanded clones derived from non-depleted graft cells. In some patients, the high TCRbeta diversity seen at day 60 was put down to recipient T cells and intrathymic progenitors that had survived conditioning.

The CDR3 runs 14 residues from the cysteine to the phenylalanine. Of all the DNA, just the CDR3 is kept, 42 bases in frame from base 1. Trimming takes 5 bases from V and 6 bases from J, and the germline ends sit 14 bases apart. CDR1 MDHEN and CDR2 SYDVKM were looked up in the germline V gene. This clonotype has at least ten counts. There is no known antigen for this receptor. The sample holds no much larger clone one base away, and base qualities are not on file. Taken with the paper, the label for treatment or condition translates to: allogeneic hematopoietic cell transplantation with graft depleted of TCRalphabeta T cells and CD19 B cells. The children who served as transplant recipients had been given grafts of TCRalphabeta/CD19-depleted allogeneic hematopoietic cells. The library was prepared using PCR. TCRdb lists the instrument as Illumina HiSeq 2500. TCR library preparation used molecular barcoding, with unique molecular identifiers applied to normalize quantification of the TCRbeta repertoire. The public sequencing data were trimmed at Q25 with fastp and processed into clonotypes with MiXCR by TCRdb, which kept only in-frame beta chains. Entries that share a CDR3 protein sequence are merged under the most common genes and DNA. The sample yields about 500,000 distinct CDR3 sequences; roughly 10% were counted once. About 14% of the sample belongs to the ten largest clones.

This specimen consisted of PBMCs, mostly from graft donor cells, obtained 180 days after TCRalphabeta/CD19-depleted stem cell transplant. This receptor was obtained from a female patient aged 2-9 years who had a stem cell transplant for aplastic anemia, so the T cells may come from the graft donor. The sequence joins TRBV28 to TRBJ1-5, with no confident D gene call. The DNA sequence is given as TGTGCCAGCAGTACCATGCCGGGAGGTCAGCCCCAGCATTTT. Its translation is CASSTMPGGQPQHF.